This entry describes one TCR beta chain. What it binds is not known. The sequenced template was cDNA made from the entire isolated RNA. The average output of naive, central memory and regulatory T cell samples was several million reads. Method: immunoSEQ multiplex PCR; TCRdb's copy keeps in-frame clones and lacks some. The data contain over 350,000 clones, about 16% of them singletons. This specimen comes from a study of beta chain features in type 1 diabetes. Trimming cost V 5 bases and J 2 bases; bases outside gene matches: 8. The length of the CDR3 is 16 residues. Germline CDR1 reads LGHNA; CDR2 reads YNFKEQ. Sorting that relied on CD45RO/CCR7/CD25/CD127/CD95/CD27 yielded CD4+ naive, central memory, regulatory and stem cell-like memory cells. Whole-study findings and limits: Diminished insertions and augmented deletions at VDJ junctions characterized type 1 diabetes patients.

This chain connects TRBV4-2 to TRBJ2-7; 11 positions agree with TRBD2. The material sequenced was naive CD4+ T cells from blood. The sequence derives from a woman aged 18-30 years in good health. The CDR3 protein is CASSRTSGLMTYEQYF. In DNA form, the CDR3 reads TGTGCCAGCAGCAGGACTAGCGGGCTAATGACCTACGAGCAGTACTTC.